This T cell receptor beta chain came from a study of cytomegalovirus exposure and HLA in healthy donors. The wider study: The Caucasian-associated ancestry cluster contained around four fifths of the roughly 370 genotyped donors. Notes on the study in general: The study flagged some 170 TCR beta chains as cytomegalovirus-associated. Later work found that TCR association rates differed between HLA loci; DRB1 had the most and HLA-C the fewest. Many donors carried some public TCRs, although rarity characterized most TCR sequences.

Worth noting for this clone: The antigen remains unidentified.

This CDR3 region has 14 residues. The trim removed 2 bases at V and 4 bases at J, leaving 4 bases unmatched. Germline V gene data show CDR1 as MDHEN and CDR2 as SYDVKM. With 60 Vbeta and 13 Jbeta primers, the PCR was carried out. Generated by immunoSEQ multiplex PCR, the TCRdb table keeps only in-frame clones and is missing some. The table lists about 160,000 clones, less than 90% of them singletons. Sequencing input: PBMCs. This clonotype originated in a man aged 18 to 30 in good health and CMV-seronegative. This chain uses TRBV28 with TRBJ1-2, with 7 bases fitting TRBD1. The CDR3 protein is CASSLPRDSYGYTF. CDR3 nucleotide sequence: TGTGCCAGCAGTTTACCCCGGGACAGCTATGGCTACACCTTC.